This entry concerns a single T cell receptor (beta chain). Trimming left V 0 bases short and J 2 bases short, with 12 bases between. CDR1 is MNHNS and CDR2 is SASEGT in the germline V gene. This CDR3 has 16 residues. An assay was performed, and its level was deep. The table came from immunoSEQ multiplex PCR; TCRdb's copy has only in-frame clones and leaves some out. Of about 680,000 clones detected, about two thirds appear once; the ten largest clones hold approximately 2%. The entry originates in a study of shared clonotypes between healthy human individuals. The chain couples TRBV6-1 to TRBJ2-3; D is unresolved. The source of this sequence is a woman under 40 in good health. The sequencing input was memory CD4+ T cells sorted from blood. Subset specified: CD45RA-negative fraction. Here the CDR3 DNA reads TGTGCCAGCAGTGAAGCGAGGAGCGACGACACAGATACGCAGTATTTT. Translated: CASSEARSDDTDTQYF.